One and the same sample provided the 12 T cell receptor beta chains below, sequenced in a study of long-term antiretroviral therapy in people with HIV. They ran version v3.0 of the immunoSEQ assay at survey level. Sequencing used immunoSEQ multiplex PCR; TCRdb keeps in-frame clones, though not all of them. The data contain approximately 47,000 clones, about 88% of them singletons. The sequencing here drew on unsorted PBMCs, taken 0.8 years after starting antiretroviral therapy. These receptor sequences come from a woman younger than 30 with HIV.

The V call is TRBV6-1, the J call TRBJ1-5; weak D call: TRBD1 (6 bases). CDR1 and CDR2 (germline): MNHNS, SASEGT. V was clipped by 4 bases and J by 3 bases, with 13 bases between them. There are 15 residues in the CDR3. CDR3: CASSASQGSNQPQHF. The CDR3 coding sequence is TGTGCCAGCAGTGCCTCACAGGGCTCCAATCAGCCCCAGCATTTT.

The gene calls are TRBV5-6 and TRBJ2-5; no clear D. There are 14 residues in the CDR3. Germline-derived CDR1 and CDR2 are SGHDT and YYEEEE. V was shortened by 0 bases and J by 6 bases, with 12 bases between the two germline ends. CDR3 DNA sequence: TGTGCCAGCAGCTTGGTCTGGACGGCCCAGACCCAGTACTTC. Translated: CASSLVWTAQTQYF. Filled out from reference TRBV5-6 and TRBJ2-5, the complete variable domain reads DAGVTQSPTHLIKTRGQQVTLRCSPKSGHDTVSWYQQALGQGPQFIFQYYEEEERQRGNFPDRFSGHQFPNYSSELNVNALLLGDSALYLCASSLVWTAQTQYFGPGTRLLVL.

The chain joins TRBV28 to TRBJ1-2; 7 bases are a match to TRBD1. V was clipped by 2 bases and J by 7 bases; unmatched bases: 10. Germline CDR1 is MDHEN and CDR2 is SYDVKM. This CDR3 region has 15 residues. The DNA for the CDR3 is TGTGCCAGCAGTTTACCGTCTCGGACAGGACTTGGCTACACCTTC. This gives the protein CASSLPSRTGLGYTF.

This chain links TRBV5-1 with TRBJ2-5, with D possibly TRBD1 on 6 matching bases. The CDR3 runs to 15 residues. Trimming stripped 2 bases from V and 2 bases from J, with 13 bases between. CDR1 SGHRS and CDR2 YFSETQ come from the germline V gene. CDR3 nucleotides: TGCGCCAGCAGCTTTCAGGGGTTGGAGCAAGAGACCCAGTACTTC. This sequence encodes CASSFQGLEQETQYF. Based on the CDR3 plus reference TRBV5-1 and TRBJ2-5, the full variable domain is KAGVTQTPRYLIKTRGQQVTLSCSPISGHRSVSWYQQTPGQGLQFLFEYFSETQRNKGNFPGRFSGRQFSNSRSEMNVSTLELGDSALYLCASSFQGLEQETQYFGPGTRLLVL.

The V gene is TRBV11-3, the J gene TRBJ1-1, with D possibly matching TRBD1 (6 bases). CDR1 and CDR2 (germline): SGHNT, YENEEA. V gave up 2 bases and J gave up 9 bases, with 13 bases separating them. This CDR3 spans 13 amino acids. Written as DNA, the CDR3 is TGTGCCAGCAGCTTAAAAGGTGGGACAAAAGCTTTCTTT. It is translated as CASSLKGGTKAFF.

The CDR3 loop is CASSPEAGRPNYGYTF. The CDR3 bases are TGTGCCAGCTCACCAGAGGCCGGACGGCCAAACTATGGCTACACCTTC. The gene calls are TRBV18 and TRBJ1-2; D ambiguous. CDR1 is KGHSH, CDR2 LQKENI, per germline. The V end was cut by 2 bases, the J end by 2 bases, with 15 bases between. This CDR3 is 16 amino acids long.

The chain is built from TRBV6-1 and TRBJ2-7, with 15 bases matching TRBD2. The CDR3 is 16 amino acids. Germline CDR1 reads MNHNS; CDR2 reads SASEGT. V shed 4 bases and J 6 bases; nucleotides not matched to a gene: 7. The CDR3 nucleotides are TGTGCCAGCAGTGCCCCCGGGACTAGCGGGAGGAGCGAGCAGTACTTC. This codes for CASSAPGTSGRSEQYF.

This chain joins TRBV7-3 and TRBJ2-1; 13 positions match TRBD2. The V gene end was trimmed by 2 bases and the J gene end by 8 bases; junction bases not matched to a gene: 3. This CDR3 has 15 amino acids. Germline V lookup: CDR1 SGHTA, CDR2 FQGTGA. The chain's CDR3 is CASSLGTSGNHEQFF. As DNA, the CDR3 is TGTGCCAGCAGCTTAGGGACTAGCGGGAACCATGAGCAGTTCTTC.

The genes are TRBV2 and TRBJ1-5, with no clear D. Between the trimmed V and J ends, which lost 4 bases and 4 bases, there was a span of 11 bases. The CDR3 is made up of 14 amino acids. Germline CDR1 and CDR2: SNHLY and FYNNEI. This chain's CDR3 is CASSVRRPNQPQHF. The CDR3 DNA follows: TGTGCCAGCAGTGTCCGACGGCCGAATCAGCCCCAGCATTTT.

The V gene is TRBV5-1, the J gene TRBJ2-3; 8 bases map to TRBD1. In germline, CDR1 is SGHRS, CDR2 YFSETQ. V was pared by 0 bases and J by 5 bases, with 2 bases of the junction left unmatched. CDR3 length: 14 amino acids. The CDR3 bases are TGCGCCAGCAGCTTGGGACAGGGGAAAGATACGCAGTATTTT. Its protein product is CASSLGQGKDTQYF.

The chain employs TRBV5-1 and TRBJ2-7; possibly TRBD2 for D (7 bases). The CDR3 totals 14 residues. Trimming removed 0 bases from V and 3 bases from J, with 10 bases in between. Germline V lookup: CDR1 SGHRS, CDR2 YFSETQ. The CDR3 DNA reads TGCGCCAGCAGCTTGGACGGGGGGCTCTACGAGCAGTACTTC. This gives the protein CASSLDGGLYEQYF.

The chain recombines TRBV5-1 with TRBJ1-1; D possibly corresponds to TRBD1 (5 bases). This CDR3 has 15 amino acids. The V end lost 1 base, the J end lost 4 bases, and 14 bases lay between the germline ends. Germline V lookup: CDR1 SGHRS, CDR2 YFSETQ. The CDR3 DNA reads as TGCGCCAGCAGCTTGTCGGCAGGGCGAGGCACTGAAGCTTTCTTT. Its protein is CASSLSAGRGTEAFF.